These T cell receptor beta chains were read from a single sample in a study of blood T cell repertoires in COVID-19. Some clones are missing from TCRdb's copy, which holds only in-frame ones; the method was immunoSEQ multiplex PCR. This sample has approximately 35,000 clones, with about 81% found just once. The sample consisted of peripheral blood. Receptors were obtained from a man of 80 years or more with acute or convalescent COVID-19. Each CDR3 is given with its conserved first and last residue. D genes are given only for firm matches. The size field is filled for only some rows; it gives once, few, many or a size class.

>NA|TRBV7-6|TRBJ1-1|TRBD1
TGTGCCAGCAGGGTATCCACAGGGGGCGATTTGAACACTGAAGCTTTCTTT
CASRVSTGGDLNTEAFF
>NA|TRBV29-1|TRBJ2-1|TRBD2
TGCAGCGTACCGGGCGGGGGGAATGAGCAGTTCTTC
CSVPGGGNEQFF
>few|TRBV4-1|TRBJ2-3|NA
TGCGCCAGCAGCCAAGCCCAGAAGAGGAGAGTTGAAGATACGCAGTATTTT
CASSQAQKRRVEDTQYF
>NA|TRBV6-5|TRBJ2-3|NA
TGTGCCAGCAGGGGGCGTGGGGACACAGATACGCAGTATTTT
CASRGRGDTDTQYF
>NA|TRBV3-1/TRBV3-2|TRBJ2-7|NA
TGTGCCAGCAGCCAGGTCGAGGGTTACGAGCAGTACTTC
CASSQVEGYEQYF
>few|TRBV2|TRBJ2-1|TRBD2
TGTGCCAGCAGTGAGGGGGGGAACAATGAGCAGTTCTTC
CASSEGGNNEQFF
>NA|TRBV27|TRBJ2-2|TRBD2
TGTGCCAGCAGTTTGAGGGCGGGGGTGGCCGGGGAGCTGTTTTTT
CASSLRAGVAGELFF
>NA|TRBV7-9|TRBJ2-1|NA
TGTGCCAGCAGCTTAGGGGGCGTGGGTGAGCAGTTCTTC
CASSLGGVGEQFF
>once|TRBV7-9|TRBJ1-3|NA
TGTGCCAGCAGCTTAGCGGGAGGGATTGGAAACACCATATATTTT
CASSLAGGIGNTIYF
>NA|TRBV6-5|TRBJ1-2|TRBD1
TGTGCCAGCAGATGGACAGGGCCTAACTATGGCTACACCTTC
CASRWTGPNYGYTF
>NA|TRBV19|TRBJ1-1|NA
TGTGCCAGTAGTATAAGGATCGGGAAGTCGAACACTGAAGCTTTCTTT
CASSIRIGKSNTEAFF
>NA|TRBV30|TRBJ2-7|TRBD2
TGTGCCTGGAGACCCTCGGGGGGGACTGTCGAGCAGTACTTC
CAWRPSGGTVEQYF
>NA|TRBV25-1|TRBJ2-1|NA
TGTGCCAGCAGCCCCGCAGGGGTCTGGGAGCAGTTCTTC
CASSPAGVWEQFF
>NA|TRBV19|TRBJ2-6|TRBD1
TGTGCCAGTAAGGACAGGGAAAGGTCCGGGGCCAACGTCCTGACTTTC
CASKDRERSGANVLTF
>NA|TRBV7-3|TRBJ1-1|NA
TGTGCCAGCAGCACGTCGGGGACTAGGAACACTGAAGCTTTCTTT
CASSTSGTRNTEAFF
>NA|TRBV18|TRBJ1-3|NA
TGTGCCAGCTCACCATCACAGGGCTACGACTCTGGAAACACCATATATTTT
CASSPSQGYDSGNTIYF
>NA|TRBV13|TRBJ1-2|NA
TGTGCCAGCAGCTTATCAGGGGATGGCTACACCTTC
CASSLSGDGYTF
>NA|TRBV5-6|TRBJ1-6|NA
TGTGCCAGCAGCTTGGGGGGGGACTCACCCCTCCACTTT
CASSLGGDSPLHF
>NA|TRBV7-2|TRBJ1-2|NA
TGTGCCAGCAGCTTTGGGGCAGGGAATAGTGTTGGCTACACCTTC
CASSFGAGNSVGYTF
>NA|TRBV6-2/TRBV6-3|TRBJ2-5|TRBD2
TGTGCCAGCAGCCCTAGGGCGCTAGCGGTCCTCTACTTC
CASSPRALAVLYF
>NA|TRBV5-4|TRBJ2-3|NA
TGTGCCAGCAGCAACGTCGGTTTTAGCACAGATACGCAGTATTTT
CASSNVGFSTDTQYF
>NA|TRBV7-3|TRBJ2-3|NA
TGTGCCAGCAGCTTAACAATCACAGGCACAGATACGCAGTATTTT
CASSLTITGTDTQYF
>NA|TRBV5-6|TRBJ2-7|NA
TGTGCCAGCAGCCTGGAGACACCTCCCTACGAGCAGTACTTC
CASSLETPPYEQYF
>NA|TRBV7-2|TRBJ1-3|NA
TGTGCCAGCAGCCAGGACTGGTCTGGAAACACCATATATTTT
CASSQDWSGNTIYF
>NA|TRBV5-3|TRBJ2-7|TRBD1
TGTGCCAGAAGCTTGGCGTTTGGGACAGGGAGAAATCGAGGTTCCTACGAGCAGTACTTC
CARSLAFGTGRNRGSYEQYF
>NA|TRBV30|TRBJ1-4|NA
TGTGCCTACGGAACTAATGAAAAACTGTTTTTT
CAYGTNEKLFF
>NA|TRBV5-1|TRBJ2-6|NA
TGCGCCAGCAGCCCCCCCCAATCTGGGGCCAACGTCCTGACTTTC
CASSPPQSGANVLTF
>NA|TRBV30|TRBJ2-2|TRBD2
TGTGCCTGGAAAAGGAACCCAGCTAGCGGGGGGTCGGGCGGGGAGCTGTTTTTT
CAWKRNPASGGSGGELFF
>NA|TRBV11-2|TRBJ2-7|NA
TGTGCCAGCAGCTTAGATAGTACGATTGCAGGCTCTAACTACGAGCAGTACTTC
CASSLDSTIAGSNYEQYF
>NA|TRBV6-5|TRBJ2-5|NA
TGTGCCAGCAGTTCCGTTCGGGAGACCCAGTACTTC
CASSSVRETQYF
>NA|TRBV19|TRBJ2-1|NA
TGTGCCAGTAGTCAAAGAGGGGGGGCTTACAATGAGCAGTTCTTC
CASSQRGGAYNEQFF
>NA|TRBV6-5|TRBJ1-2|NA
TGTGCCAGCAGTTACACCAGGGACAATGGCTACACCTTC
CASSYTRDNGYTF
>NA|TRBV4-3|TRBJ2-3|TRBD2
TGCGCCAGCAGCCTGGCGGGAGCGGGGTTCACAGATACGCAGTATTTT
CASSLAGAGFTDTQYF
>NA|TRBV10-2|TRBJ1-4|TRBD1
TGCGCCAGCAGCGGACAGGGAAGCCGGGCTAATGAAAAACTGTTTTTT
CASSGQGSRANEKLFF
>NA|TRBV19|TRBJ2-3|NA
TGTGCCAGTAGCCGGACAGAGCTCACAGATACGCAGTATTTT
CASSRTELTDTQYF
>NA|TRBV6-6|TRBJ2-3|NA
TGTGCCAGCAGCCCTATACCAGATACGCAGTATTTT
CASSPIPDTQYF
>NA|TRBV7-6|TRBJ1-5|NA
TGTGCCAGCAGCTTAGATCCCCCCTATGTCAATCAGCCCCAGCATTTT
CASSLDPPYVNQPQHF
>NA|TRBV10-3|TRBJ2-7|TRBD1
TGTGCCACCTCCGGGACAGGGGACGAGCAGTACTTC
CATSGTGDEQYF
>NA|TRBV6-6|TRBJ1-2|NA
TGTGCCAGCAGCCGTGGACAGTTCTACGCCTTC
CASSRGQFYAF
>NA|TRBV11-3|TRBJ2-5|TRBD1
TGTGCCAGCAGCAGGGGGCGCGGGGAGACCCAGTACTTC
CASSRGRGETQYF
>NA|TRBV15|TRBJ1-2|NA
TGTGCCACCAGCAGACCGGGAGCGGCGAACTATGGCTACACCTTC
CATSRPGAANYGYTF
>NA|TRBV9|TRBJ1-2|TRBD1
TGTGCCAGCAGCGCCGGACAGGCGCGAGGCTACACCTTC
CASSAGQARGYTF
>NA|TRBV6-5|TRBJ2-2|NA
TGTGCCAGCAGTATTTCTAGTAAGGCCACCGGGGAGCTGTTTTTT
CASSISSKATGELFF
>NA|TRBV3-1/TRBV3-2|TRBJ2-7|NA
TGTGCCAGCACCCATGGGTGGGGGAGGTACGAGCAGTACTTC
CASTHGWGRYEQYF
>NA|TRBV6-5|TRBJ2-1|TRBD2
TGTGCCAGCAGTTACACGCGGGGGGGATCTTACAATGAGCAGTTCTTC
CASSYTRGGSYNEQFF
>NA|TRBV7-2|TRBJ2-2|NA
TGTGCCAGCAGCTTAAGCGGGCAGGTCACCGGGGAGCTGTTTTTT
CASSLSGQVTGELFF
>NA|TRBV19|TRBJ2-5|TRBD2
TGTGCCAGTAGTTCGCGGGGTGGCGGGGGACCTTACGCAATCCAAGAGACCCAGTACTTC
CASSSRGGGGPYAIQETQYF
>NA|TRBV7-9|TRBJ1-1|NA
TGTGCCAGCAGCTTAGTGGCGGTTAAAACTGAAGCTTTCTTT
CASSLVAVKTEAFF
>few|TRBV6-5|TRBJ2-7|TRBD1
TGTGCCAGCCCCGGGACAGGCTACGAGCAGTACTTC
CASPGTGYEQYF
>NA|TRBV2|TRBJ2-6|NA
TGTGCCAGCTACGGGCGGGGCCTCTCTGGGGCCAACGTCCTGACTTTC
CASYGRGLSGANVLTF
>NA|TRBV11-2|TRBJ1-1|NA
TGTGCCAGCAGTTTAGGAGTTTCGGTAGCTTTCTTT
CASSLGVSVAFF
>NA|TRBV19|TRBJ2-2|NA
TGTGCCAGTGGGAGGGACACCAACACCGGGGAGCTGTTTTTT
CASGRDTNTGELFF
>few|TRBV18|TRBJ1-2|NA
TGTGCCAGCTCACTCGAGGGACGTTACGTAGGGGGCTATGGCTACACCTTC
CASSLEGRYVGGYGYTF
>NA|TRBV4-1|TRBJ1-1|TRBD1
TGCGCCAGCAGCCAAGGGCAAACAGGGGGCTGGAACACTGAAGCTTTCTTT
CASSQGQTGGWNTEAFF
>once|TRBV5-6|TRBJ1-1|TRBD1
TGTGCCAGCACCTCTAGGGGGCTAGACACTGAAGCTTTCTTT
CASTSRGLDTEAFF